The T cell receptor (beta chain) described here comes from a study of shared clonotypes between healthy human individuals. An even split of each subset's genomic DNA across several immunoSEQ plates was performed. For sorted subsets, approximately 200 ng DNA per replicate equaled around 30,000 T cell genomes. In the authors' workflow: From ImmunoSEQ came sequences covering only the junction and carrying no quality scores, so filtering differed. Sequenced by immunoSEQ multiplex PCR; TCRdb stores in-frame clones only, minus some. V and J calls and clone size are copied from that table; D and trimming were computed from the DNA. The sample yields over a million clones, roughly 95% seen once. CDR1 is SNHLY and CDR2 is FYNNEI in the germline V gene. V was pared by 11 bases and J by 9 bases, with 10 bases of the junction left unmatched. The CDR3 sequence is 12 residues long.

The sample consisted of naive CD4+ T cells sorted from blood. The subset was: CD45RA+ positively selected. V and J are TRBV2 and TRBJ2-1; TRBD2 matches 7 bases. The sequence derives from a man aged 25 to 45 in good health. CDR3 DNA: TGTGCCGCGGGGAGGGCTAGCGGTGAGCAGTTCTTC. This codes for CAAGRASGEQFF.